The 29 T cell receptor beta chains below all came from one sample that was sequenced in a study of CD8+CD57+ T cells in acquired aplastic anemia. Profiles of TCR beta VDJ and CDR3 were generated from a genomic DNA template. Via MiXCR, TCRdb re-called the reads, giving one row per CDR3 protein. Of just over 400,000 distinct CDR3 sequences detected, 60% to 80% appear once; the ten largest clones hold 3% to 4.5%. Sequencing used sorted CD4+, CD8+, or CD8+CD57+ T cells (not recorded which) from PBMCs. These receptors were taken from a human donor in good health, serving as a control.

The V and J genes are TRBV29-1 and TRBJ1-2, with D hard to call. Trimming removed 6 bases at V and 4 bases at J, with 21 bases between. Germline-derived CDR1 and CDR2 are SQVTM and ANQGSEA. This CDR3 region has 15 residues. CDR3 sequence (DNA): TGCAGCGTCCACCTTCCGGACCGAAGAAGCTATGGCTACACCTTC. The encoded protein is CSVHLPDRRSYGYTF.

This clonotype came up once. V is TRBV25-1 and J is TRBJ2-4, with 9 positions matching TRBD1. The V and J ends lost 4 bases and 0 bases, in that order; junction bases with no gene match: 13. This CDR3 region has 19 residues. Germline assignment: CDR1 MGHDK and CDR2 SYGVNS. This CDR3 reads CASSGPVRQGGLAKNIQYF. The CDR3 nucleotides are TGTGCCAGCAGTGGACCTGTGAGACAGGGGGGACTAGCCAAAAACATTCAGTACTTC.

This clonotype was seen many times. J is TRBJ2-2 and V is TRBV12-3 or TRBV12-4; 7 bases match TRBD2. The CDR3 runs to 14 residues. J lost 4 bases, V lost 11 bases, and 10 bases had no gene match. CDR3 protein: CAGSSGGGTGELFF. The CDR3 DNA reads TGTGCCGGTTCATCGGGGGGAGGCACCGGGGAGCTGTTTTTT.

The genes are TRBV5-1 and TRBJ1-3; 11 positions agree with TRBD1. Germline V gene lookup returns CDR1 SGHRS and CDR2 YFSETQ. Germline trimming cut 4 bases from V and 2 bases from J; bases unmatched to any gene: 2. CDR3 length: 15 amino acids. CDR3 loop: CASSADRGPGNTIYF. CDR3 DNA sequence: TGCGCCAGCAGCGCGGACAGGGGGCCTGGAAACACCATATATTTT.

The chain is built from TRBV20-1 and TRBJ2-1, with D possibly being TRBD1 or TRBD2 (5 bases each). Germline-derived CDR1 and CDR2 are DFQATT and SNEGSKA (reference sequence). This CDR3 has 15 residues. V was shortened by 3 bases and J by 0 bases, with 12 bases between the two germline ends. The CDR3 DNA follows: TGCAGTGCTAGTCGGGGCCCCGGCTCCTACAATGAGCAGTTCTTC. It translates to CSASRGPGSYNEQFF.

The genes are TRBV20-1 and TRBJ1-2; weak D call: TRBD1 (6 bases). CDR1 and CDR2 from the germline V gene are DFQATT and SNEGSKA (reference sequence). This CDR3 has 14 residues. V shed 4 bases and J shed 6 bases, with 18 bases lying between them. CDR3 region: CSATGVSPAHGYTF. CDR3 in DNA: TGCAGTGCTACAGGGGTGAGCCCGGCACATGGCTACACCTTC.

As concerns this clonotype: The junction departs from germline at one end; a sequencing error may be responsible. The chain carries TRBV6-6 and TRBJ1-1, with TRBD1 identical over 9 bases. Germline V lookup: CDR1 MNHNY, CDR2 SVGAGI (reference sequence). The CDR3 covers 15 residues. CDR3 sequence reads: CAISLGGTGFPEAFF. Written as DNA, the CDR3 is TGTGCCATCAGTTTAGGCGGGACAGGGTTTCCTGAAGCTTTCTTT.

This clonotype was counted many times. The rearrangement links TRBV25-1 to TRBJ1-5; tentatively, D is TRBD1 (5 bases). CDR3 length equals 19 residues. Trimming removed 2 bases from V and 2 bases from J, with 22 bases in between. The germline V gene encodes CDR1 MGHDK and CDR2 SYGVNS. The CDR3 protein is CASSERRRQGSDGNQPQHF. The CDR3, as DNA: TGTGCCAGCAGTGAACGCCGGAGGCAGGGCTCGGATGGCAATCAGCCCCAGCATTTT.

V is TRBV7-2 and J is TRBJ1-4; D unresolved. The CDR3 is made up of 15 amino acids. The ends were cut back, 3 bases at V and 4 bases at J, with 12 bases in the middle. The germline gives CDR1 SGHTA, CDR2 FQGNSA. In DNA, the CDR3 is TGTGCCAGCAGCTTGGAAGTACGCCGTAATGAAAAACTGTTTTTT. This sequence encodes CASSLEVRRNEKLFF.

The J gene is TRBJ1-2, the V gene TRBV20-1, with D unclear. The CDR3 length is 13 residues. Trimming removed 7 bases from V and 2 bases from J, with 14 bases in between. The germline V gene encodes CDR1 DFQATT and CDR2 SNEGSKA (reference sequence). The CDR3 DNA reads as TGCAGTGGTAGTGATCTGCCAAACTATGGCTACACCTTC. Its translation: CSGSDLPNYGYTF.

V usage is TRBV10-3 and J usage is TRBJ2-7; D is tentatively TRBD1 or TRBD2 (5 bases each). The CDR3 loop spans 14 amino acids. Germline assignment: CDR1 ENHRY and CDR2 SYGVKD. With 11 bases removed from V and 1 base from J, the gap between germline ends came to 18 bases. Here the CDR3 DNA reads TGTGCCGTGAACCCGGGACGGGGTTCCTACGAGCAGTACTTC. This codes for CAVNPGRGSYEQYF.

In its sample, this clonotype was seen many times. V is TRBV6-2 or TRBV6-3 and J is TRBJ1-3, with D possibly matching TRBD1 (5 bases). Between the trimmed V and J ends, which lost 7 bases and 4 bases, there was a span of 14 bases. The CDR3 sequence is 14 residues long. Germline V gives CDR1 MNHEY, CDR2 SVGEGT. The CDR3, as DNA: TGTGCCAGCACCGGGGGAAAGGAAGGAAACACCATATATTTT. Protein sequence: CASTGGKEGNTIYF.

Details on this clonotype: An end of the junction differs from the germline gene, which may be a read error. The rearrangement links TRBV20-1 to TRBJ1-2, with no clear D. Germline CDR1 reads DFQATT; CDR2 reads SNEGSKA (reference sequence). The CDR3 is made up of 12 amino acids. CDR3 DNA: TGCAGTGCTAATGCCTCGGCCTATAGCTACACCTTC. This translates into CSANASAYSYTF.

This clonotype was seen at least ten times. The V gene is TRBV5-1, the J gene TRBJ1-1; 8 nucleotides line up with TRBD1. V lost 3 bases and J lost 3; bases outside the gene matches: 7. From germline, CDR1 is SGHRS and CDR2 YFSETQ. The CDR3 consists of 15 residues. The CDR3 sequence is CASSWQGAGDTEAFF. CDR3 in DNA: TGCGCCAGCAGCTGGCAGGGGGCTGGGGACACTGAAGCTTTCTTT.

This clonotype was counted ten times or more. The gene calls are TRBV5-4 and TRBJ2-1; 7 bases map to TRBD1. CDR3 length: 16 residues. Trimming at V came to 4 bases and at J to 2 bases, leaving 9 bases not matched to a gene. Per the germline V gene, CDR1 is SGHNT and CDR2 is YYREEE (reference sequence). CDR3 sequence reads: CASSPGTAAPYNEQFF. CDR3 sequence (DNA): TGTGCCAGCAGCCCGGGGACAGCCGCCCCCTACAATGAGCAGTTCTTC. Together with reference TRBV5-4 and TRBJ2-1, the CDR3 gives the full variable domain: ETGVTQSPTHLIKTRGQQVTLRCSSQSGHNTVSWYQQALGQGPQFIFQYYREEENGRGNFPPRFSGLQFPNYSSELNVNALELDDSALYLCASSPGTAAPYNEQFFGPGTRLTVL.

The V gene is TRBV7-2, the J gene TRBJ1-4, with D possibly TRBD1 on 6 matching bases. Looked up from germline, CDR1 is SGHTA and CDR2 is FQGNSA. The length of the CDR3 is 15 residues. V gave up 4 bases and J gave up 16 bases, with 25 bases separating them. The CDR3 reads CASSSSRRGFYEQFF. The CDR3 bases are TGTGCCAGCAGCTCGTCGCGCAGGGGATTCTACGAGCAGTTTTTT. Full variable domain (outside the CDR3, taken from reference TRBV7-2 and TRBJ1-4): GAGVSQSPSNKVTEKGKDVELRCDPISGHTALYWYRQSLGQGLEFLIYFQGNSAPDKSGLPSDRFSAERTGGSVSTLTIQRTQQEDSAVYLCASSSSRRGFYEQFFGSGTQLSVL.

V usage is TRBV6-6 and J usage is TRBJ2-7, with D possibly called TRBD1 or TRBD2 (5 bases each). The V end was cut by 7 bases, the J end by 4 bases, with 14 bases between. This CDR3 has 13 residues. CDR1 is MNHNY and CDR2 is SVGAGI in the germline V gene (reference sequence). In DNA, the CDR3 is TGTGCCAGCAACCGGGGCCCTGGGTACGAGCAGTACTTC. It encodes CASNRGPGYEQYF.

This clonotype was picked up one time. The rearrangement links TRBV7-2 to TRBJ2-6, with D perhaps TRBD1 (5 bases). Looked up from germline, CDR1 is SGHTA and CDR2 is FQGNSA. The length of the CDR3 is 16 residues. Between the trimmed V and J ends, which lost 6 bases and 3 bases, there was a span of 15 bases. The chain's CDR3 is CASRPPWGGGANVLTF. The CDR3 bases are TGTGCCAGCAGACCGCCATGGGGCGGTGGGGCCAACGTCCTGACTTTC.

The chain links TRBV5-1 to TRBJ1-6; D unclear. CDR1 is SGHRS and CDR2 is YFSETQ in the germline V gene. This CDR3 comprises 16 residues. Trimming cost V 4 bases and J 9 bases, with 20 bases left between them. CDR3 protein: CASSQSGLGPSSPLHF. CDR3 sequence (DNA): TGCGCCAGCAGCCAATCCGGTCTAGGGCCTTCTTCACCCCTCCACTTT.

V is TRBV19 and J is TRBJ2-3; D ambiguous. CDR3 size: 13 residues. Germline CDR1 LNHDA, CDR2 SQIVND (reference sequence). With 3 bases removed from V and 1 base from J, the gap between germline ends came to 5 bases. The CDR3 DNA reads TGTGCCAGTAGTATTGAGGGCACAGATACGCAGTATTTT. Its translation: CASSIEGTDTQYF.

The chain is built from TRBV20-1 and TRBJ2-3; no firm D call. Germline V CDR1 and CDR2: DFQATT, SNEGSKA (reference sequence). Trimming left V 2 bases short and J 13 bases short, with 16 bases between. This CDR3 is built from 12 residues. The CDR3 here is CSARRTALSEYF. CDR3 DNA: TGCAGTGCTAGAAGGACCGCCCTTTCTGAGTATTTT.

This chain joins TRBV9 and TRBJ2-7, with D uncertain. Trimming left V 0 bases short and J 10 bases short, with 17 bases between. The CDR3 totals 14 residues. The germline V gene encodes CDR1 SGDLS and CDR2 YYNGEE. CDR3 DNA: TGTGCCAGCAGCGTAGGCAGTGTGAGTGATGCACAGTACTTC. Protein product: CASSVGSVSDAQYF.

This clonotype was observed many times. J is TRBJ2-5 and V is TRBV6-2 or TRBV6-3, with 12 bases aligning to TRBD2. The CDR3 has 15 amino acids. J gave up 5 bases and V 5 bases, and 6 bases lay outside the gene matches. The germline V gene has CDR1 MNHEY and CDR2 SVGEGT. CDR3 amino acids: CASSRLAGERETQYF. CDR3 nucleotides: TGTGCCAGCAGTCGACTAGCGGGGGAGCGGGAGACCCAGTACTTC.

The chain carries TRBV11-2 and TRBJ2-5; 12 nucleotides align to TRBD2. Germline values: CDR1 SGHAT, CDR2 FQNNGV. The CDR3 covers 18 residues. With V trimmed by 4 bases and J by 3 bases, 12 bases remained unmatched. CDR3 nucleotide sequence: TGTGCCAGCAGCTCGCCTCCTACTAGCGGGGGGACTAAAGAGACCCAGTACTTC. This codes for CASSSPPTSGGTKETQYF. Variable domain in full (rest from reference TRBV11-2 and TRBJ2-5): EAGVAQSPRYKIIEKRQSVAFWCNPISGHATLYWYQQILGQGPKLLIQFQNNGVVDDSQLPKDRFSAERLKGVDSTLKIQPAKLEDSAVYLCASSSPPTSGGTKETQYFGPGTRLLVL.

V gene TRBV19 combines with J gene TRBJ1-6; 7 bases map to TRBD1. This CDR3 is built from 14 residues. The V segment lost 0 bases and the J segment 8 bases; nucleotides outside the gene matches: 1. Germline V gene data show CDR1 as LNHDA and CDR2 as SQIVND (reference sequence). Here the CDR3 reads CASSIDRGYSPLHF. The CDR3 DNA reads TGTGCCAGTAGTATAGACAGGGGGTATTCACCCCTCCACTTT. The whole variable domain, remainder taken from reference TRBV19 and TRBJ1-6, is DGGITQSPKYLFRKEGQNVTLSCEQNLNHDAMYWYRQDPGQGLRLIYYSQIVNDFQKGDIAEGYSVSREKKESFPLTVTSAQKNPTAFYLCASSIDRGYSPLHFGNGTRLTVT.

The chain's CDR3 is CASSLEYRGNYSQYF. CDR3 coding DNA: TGTGCCAGCAGCTTAGAATACAGGGGCAACTATAGCCAGTATTTT. The chain joins TRBV7-9 to TRBJ2-3; the match to TRBD1 covers 7 bases. V shed 1 base and J 12 bases; nucleotides not matched to a gene: 13. The germline gives CDR1 SEHNR, CDR2 FQNEAQ (reference sequence). This CDR3 has 15 residues.

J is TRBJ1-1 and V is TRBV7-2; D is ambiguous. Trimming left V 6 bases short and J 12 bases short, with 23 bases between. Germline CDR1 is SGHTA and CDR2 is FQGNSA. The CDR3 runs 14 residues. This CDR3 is CASSGRDNNEQSFF. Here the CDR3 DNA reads TGTGCCAGCAGTGGCCGTGACAACAATGAGCAGTCTTTCTTT.

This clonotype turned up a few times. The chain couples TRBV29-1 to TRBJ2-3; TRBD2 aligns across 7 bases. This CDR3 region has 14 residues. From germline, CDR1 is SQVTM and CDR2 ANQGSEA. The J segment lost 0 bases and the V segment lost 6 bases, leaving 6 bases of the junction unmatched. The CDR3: CSVGGVPSTDTQYF. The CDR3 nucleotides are TGCAGCGTGGGGGGGGTCCCTAGCACAGATACGCAGTATTTT.

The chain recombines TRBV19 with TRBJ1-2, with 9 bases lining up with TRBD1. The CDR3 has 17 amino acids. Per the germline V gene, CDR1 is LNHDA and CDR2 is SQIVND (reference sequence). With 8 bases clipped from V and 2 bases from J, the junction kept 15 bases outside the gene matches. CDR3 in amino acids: CASGINEVGTGNYGYTF. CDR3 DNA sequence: TGTGCCAGTGGGATTAACGAGGTGGGGACAGGGAACTATGGCTACACCTTC.